This T cell receptor (beta chain) stems from a study of T cells in Graves' hyperthyroidism and ophthalmopathy (dated by TCRdb to about 2019). At the level of the whole study: Peripheral blood was collected at initial diagnosis, before any treatment. A discovery cohort of roughly 100 patients, approximately 45 with Graves' ophthalmopathy and 57 with stable Graves' hyperthyroidism, was used to find distinguishing TCR V-J signatures. An independent validation cohort of 18 to 20 hyperthyroidism patients and about 16 patients who later progressed to ophthalmopathy tested prospective prediction of ophthalmopathy. The roughly 90 discovery patients were divided at random into training and test sets in a 7:3 ratio. In addition, the study compared T-cell repertoires in thyroid tissue and in blood from several Graves' hyperthyroidism patients. After blood sampling, hyperthyroidism patients were treated with methimazole at a starting dose of 30 mg daily, and ophthalmopathy patients were treated with high-dose intravenous methylprednisolone. The paper reports TCR Vbeta CDR3 sequencing of roughly 140 peripheral blood samples: approximately 41 ophthalmopathy, 75 to 80 hyperthyroidism and some 17 progressor patients. The paper as a whole reports these results and caveats: No statistical method was used to fix the sample size in advance, and group allocation was not hidden from the investigators. Blood samples also contained most of the expanded thyroid clonotypes (frequency above 0.001), which suggests that blood repertoires may reflect thyroid immune responses. In validation, the model predicted progression to ophthalmopathy a median of about 6.8 months before onset, with about 70% sensitivity and roughly 79% specificity. Ophthalmopathy was separated from stable hyperthyroidism by a 13 V-J signature model, with just over 85% sensitivity and about 81% specificity obtained in cross-validation and 80%/75% obtained in testing.

V ends up 5 bases short and J 10 bases short, with an unmatched junction base count of 10. The CDR3 runs 14 amino acids, cysteine and phenylalanine included. Only the CDR3 DNA is retained, 42 bases long and in frame from the first base. Amplification of TCR beta CDR3 regions was carried out from RNA transcripts. A first-round RT-PCR of the TCR CDR3 used the HTBI primer set with the Qiagen OneStep RT-PCR kit. Libraries were constructed in a second round of multiplex PCR, after which size selection and purification were carried out. Libraries were sequenced paired-end with 100 bp reads on an Illumina HiSeq2000. Turning to the authors' computational methods: SOAPnuke was used to process the raw data, with reads discarded if the reads contained adapters or uncalled bases, had a mean Phred below 15, or lacked an exact constant-primer or identifier match. High-quality paired reads were merged with COPE v1.2.5, and unique nucleotide sequences were defined as clonotypes. MiTCR v1.1 was used to align the clonotypes against IMGT TRBV, TRBD and TRBJ reference segments. The analysis included only V-J combinations with a frequency above 0.0001, which together covered 99.2% of the repertoires. A TCS score was defined as the ratio between F50 (clonal expansion) and ExV (chaos), using BLOSUM62-based TCRdist between CDR3 peptides within each V-J. Welch's t-statistics and random forest reduced around 510 V-J features to roughly 13, which were used in a naive Bayes classifier (R e1071). The raw public reads went through TCRdb reprocessing: fastp at Q25, MiXCR clone calling, in-frame beta chains kept. Entries that share a CDR3 protein sequence are merged under the most common genes and DNA. The V and J calls follow TCRdb's processing rather than the paper's. The sample has 500,000 to 650,000 distinct CDR3 sequences on record, 14% of them singletons. The ten largest clonotypes hold roughly an eighth of the sample.

In its sample, this clonotype was seen many times. Its antigen has not been determined. There are no base qualities to consult, and no much larger clone falls within one base. In the ophthalmopathy patients, disease was moderately to severely active, with a Clinical Activity Score of 3 or more, a NOSPECS grade of 4 or more, and a duration of less than 3 months. Patients with uncontrolled infections, other autoimmune diseases, pregnancy or lactation were excluded. Diagnoses relied on clinical symptoms, serum thyroxine and TRAb, thyroid ultrasound and orbital computed tomography. PBMCs were separated from 10 ml of fresh peripheral blood using Ficoll-Paque density gradient centrifugation. Trizol reagent was used to extract total RNA, and RNA quality was then checked on an Agilent 2100 Bioanalyzer.

The material sequenced was blood. The rearranged chain carries TRBV12-3 or TRBV12-4 and TRBJ2-1, with 8 central nucleotides matching TRBD1. The sequence was obtained from a woman between 45 and 60 years old with Graves' ophthalmopathy. The CDR3 reads CASSPWTGSMEQFF. In nucleotides, the sequence is TGTGCCAGCAGTCCCTGGACAGGGTCAATGGAGCAGTTCTTC.